A selection of T cell receptor beta chains follows, all from one sample in a study of T cells after yellow fever vaccination. MiXCR, run by TCRdb on the 5' RACE reads, gives a single entry per CDR3 protein. In the table there are over 250,000 distinct CDR3 sequences, about 4% of which are singletons. This sample comprised PBMCs, obtained 5 days after the yellow fever booster vaccination. All receptors come from a man aged 18 to 29 who received the YFV17D yellow fever vaccine. Each CDR3 is given with its conserved first and last residue. A D gene is named only where the DNA matches it firmly. Clone size is given for some rows only: seen once, a few or many times, or a class if the clone is expanded.

>.|many|TRBJ1-1|TRBV6-2/TRBV6-3
CASSLNWNTEAFF
TGTGCCAGCAGCTTAAATTGGAACACTGAAGCTTTCTTT
>.|few|TRBJ2-7|TRBV7-2
CASSLVFQYEQYF
TGTGCCAGCAGCTTAGTCTTCCAGTACGAGCAGTACTTC
>TRBD1|.|TRBJ2-7|TRBV10-1
CASSEGQGPYEQYF
TGCGCCAGCAGTGAGGGACAGGGTCCCTACGAGCAGTACTTC
>.|many|TRBJ2-5|TRBV7-2
CASSFSLENQETQYF
TGTGCCAGCAGCTTTAGCCTCGAAAACCAAGAGACCCAGTACTTC
>TRBD2|.|TRBJ2-3|TRBV6-1
CASSEKRAGRVGTDTQYF
TGTGCCAGCAGTGAAAAGCGGGCAGGGAGGGTGGGCACAGATACGCAGTATTTT
>.|.|TRBJ1-1|TRBV12-3/TRBV12-4
CASSRLGSEAFF
TGTGCCAGCAGTCGACTGGGCTCTGAAGCTTTCTTT
>.|few|TRBJ2-5|TRBV9
CASSSRPGYQETQYF
TGTGCCAGCAGCTCCCGCCCGGGGTACCAAGAGACCCAGTACTTC
>.|once|TRBJ2-5|TRBV20-1
CSARNQDQVTQYF
TGCAGTGCTAGAAACCAGGACCAAGTGACCCAGTACTTC
>.|.|TRBJ1-5|TRBV12-3/TRBV12-4
CASSLGRVPLRRNQPQHF
TGTGCCAGCAGTCTCGGCAGGGTTCCTCTTCGGCGCAATCAGCCCCAGCATTTT
>TRBD2|few|TRBJ2-3|TRBV7-8
CASFGLVDTDTQYF
TGTGCCAGCTTCGGACTAGTCGACACAGATACGCAGTATTTT
>TRBD1|many|TRBJ2-5|TRBV7-3
CASSFYQGAEETQYF
TGTGCCAGCAGCTTTTACCAGGGGGCGGAGGAGACCCAGTACTTC
>.|few|TRBJ1-1|TRBV7-9
CASSFDRPLTEAFF
TGTGCCAGCAGCTTCGACAGGCCCCTCACTGAAGCTTTCTTT
>.|many|TRBJ2-1|TRBV4-3
CASSQDRGGNEQFF
TGCGCCAGCAGCCAAGACAGGGGGGGGAATGAGCAGTTCTTC
>.|few|TRBJ1-1|TRBV12-3/TRBV12-4
CASSPVSLTLSNFF
TGTGCCAGCAGTCCAGTAAGCCTTACACTGAGTAATTTCTTT
>.|few|TRBJ1-3|TRBV20-1
CSARAWRGGGNTIYF
TGCAGTGCTAGGGCCTGGCGGGGAGGAGGAAACACCATATATTTT